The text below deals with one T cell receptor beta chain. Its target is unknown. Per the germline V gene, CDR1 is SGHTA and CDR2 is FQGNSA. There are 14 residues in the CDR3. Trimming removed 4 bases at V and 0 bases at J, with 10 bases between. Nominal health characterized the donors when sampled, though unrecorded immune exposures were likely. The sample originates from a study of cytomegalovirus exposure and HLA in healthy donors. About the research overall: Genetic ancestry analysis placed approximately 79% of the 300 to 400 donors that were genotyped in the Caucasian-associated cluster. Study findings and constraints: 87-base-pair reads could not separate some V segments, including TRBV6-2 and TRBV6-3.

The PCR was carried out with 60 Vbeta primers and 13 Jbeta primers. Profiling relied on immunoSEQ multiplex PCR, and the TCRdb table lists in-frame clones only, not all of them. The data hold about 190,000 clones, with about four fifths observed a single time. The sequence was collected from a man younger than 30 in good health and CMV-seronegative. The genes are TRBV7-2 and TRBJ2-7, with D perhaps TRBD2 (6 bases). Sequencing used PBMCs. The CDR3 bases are TGTGCCAGCAGCTACACGGGAGACTCCTACGAGCAGTACTTC. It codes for CASSYTGDSYEQYF.